Listed here are 5 T cell receptor beta chains from one sample, sequenced in a study of T cell repertoires in cytomegalovirus infection. Antigens of these TCRs are unknown. TCRdb reanalysed the reads using MiXCR and keeps one entry per CDR3 protein. The sample consists of 900,000 to 950,000 distinct CDR3 sequences, around 32% of them appearing once. The material sequenced was cultured CD8+ T cells from PBMCs, taken from culture after CMV antigen stimulation. These TCRs come from a human donor in good health (CMV status not recorded). Some clones in this sample may be carry-over from other donors' samples.

V gene TRBV9 combines with J gene TRBJ2-1, with TRBD1 matching 8 bases. This CDR3 comprises 16 residues. Looked up from germline, CDR1 is SGDLS and CDR2 is YYNGEE. Trimming at V came to 4 bases and at J to 4 bases, leaving 10 bases not matched to a gene. The CDR3 is CASSPWGQGAYNEQFF. CDR3 in DNA: TGTGCCAGCAGCCCTTGGGGGCAGGGGGCTTACAATGAGCAGTTCTTC.

The genes are TRBV19 and TRBJ1-3, with a possible D match to TRBD1 (5 bases). The CDR3 contains 14 residues. With 9 bases removed from V and 0 bases from J, the gap between germline ends came to 12 bases. CDR1 and CDR2 (germline): LNHDA, SQIVND (reference sequence). CDR3 region: CASDYGTSGNTIYF. In DNA form, the CDR3 reads TGTGCCAGCGACTACGGGACCTCTGGAAACACCATATATTTT.

Ten or more counts support this clonotype. The V gene is TRBV7-2, the J gene TRBJ2-7, with D uncertain. V lost 0 bases and J 5 bases, leaving 8 bases between the germline ends. Germline-derived CDR1 and CDR2 are SGHTA and FQGNSA. This CDR3 region has 13 residues. CDR3 coding DNA: TGTGCCAGCAGCTTAGCGCCAGGAAACGAGCAGTACGTC. Protein: CASSLAPGNEQYV.

V usage is TRBV6-2 or TRBV6-3 and J usage is TRBJ2-1, with D possibly matching TRBD1 (6 bases). The CDR3 has 15 amino acids. The V gene's germline CDR1 is MNHEY and CDR2 SVGEGT. V was shortened by 4 bases and J by 6 bases, with 16 bases between the two germline ends. The CDR3 region has the DNA TGTGCCAGCAGTTTAAGGACAGCCTTGTTCAATGAGCAGTTCTTC. Residues: CASSLRTALFNEQFF.

This clonotype came up a few times. V is TRBV28 and J is TRBJ2-7, with D possibly matching TRBD1 (6 bases). Germline CDR1 MDHEN, CDR2 SYDVKM. V shed 6 bases and J shed 8 bases, with 23 bases lying between them. The CDR3 is 15 residues long. The CDR3 loop reads CASSPTGLPFSQQYV. Written as DNA, the CDR3 is TGTGCCAGCAGCCCCACAGGGCTTCCCTTTTCCCAGCAGTACGTC.